Sequencing of this T cell receptor (beta chain) was carried out in a study of regulatory T cells in long-lasting Graves disease. This clonotype came up many times. CDR1 and CDR2 (germline): SGHTA, FQGNSA. CDR3 size: 15 residues. V lost 1 base and J lost 7; bases outside the gene matches: 7. Time point noted: newly diagnosed GD, antithyroid drugs for less than 3 months. Isolated PBMC RNA provided the starting material for the TCR library. Those enrolled as patients came out of an endocrinology department in Xi'an, China. The TCR beta library used iRepertoire HTBI primers with Arm-PCR amplification of CDR3. One entry per CDR3 protein, called by TCRdb with MiXCR from the multiplex PCR reads. The sample lists some 340,000 distinct CDR3 sequences; about 12% were seen once. The sample was also linked to a second study, of T cells in Graves' hyperthyroidism and ophthalmopathy. That study adds: In patients aged 18 to 65, hyperthyroidism was newly diagnosed, with duration under 2 months. The HTBI set primed first-round TCR CDR3 RT-PCR.

The TCR originated in a young woman with Graves disease. The material sequenced was peripheral blood mononuclear cells (PBMCs), taken at new diagnosis, from a patient treated with antithyroid drugs. V is TRBV7-2 and J is TRBJ1-5; 7 bases agree with TRBD1. CDR3 sequence (DNA): TGTGCCAGCAGCTTAGTGGGACAGAGGGACCAGCCCCAGCATTTT. Encoded protein: CASSLVGQRDQPQHF.